The rows below give T cell receptor beta chains drawn from one sample of a study of T-cell reconstitution after alpha-beta-depleted transplantation in children. TCRdb independently ran MiXCR on the PCR reads; one entry per CDR3 protein. The sample carries around 340,000 distinct CDR3 sequences, 13% recorded once. Here the sequenced sample was PBMCs, taken from the stem cell graft. The receptor set was obtained from a human donor who donated a stem cell graft to a child with Fanconi anemia. Each CDR3 is given with its conserved first and last residue. The D gene is left open where the match is weak. The listing skips clone size in some rows; elsewhere it reads once, few, many or a size class.

>NA|TRBJ1-1|TRBV20-1|few
CSARDQGRVAHTEAFF
TGCAGTGCTAGAGATCAGGGCAGGGTTGCTCACACTGAAGCTTTCTTT
>NA|TRBJ2-7|TRBV27|few
CASSLSRRTASYEQYF
TGTGCCAGCAGTTTATCGAGGAGGACAGCGTCCTACGAGCAGTACTTC
>TRBD1|TRBJ2-2|TRBV7-8|many
CASTTGTGQGTGELFF
TGTGCCAGCACCACAGGGACAGGTCAAGGCACCGGGGAGCTGTTTTTT
>NA|TRBJ2-3|TRBV25-1|few
CASSEYFTDTQYF
TGTGCCAGCAGTGAATATTTCACAGATACGCAGTATTTT
>NA|TRBJ2-3|TRBV19|NA
CASSIPGPVGTDTQYF
TGTGCCAGTAGTATCCCGGGACCTGTCGGGACAGATACGCAGTATTTT
>TRBD1|TRBJ1-1|TRBV4-2|NA
CASSQGGQEGNTEAFF
TGTGCCAGCAGCCAAGGAGGACAGGAGGGGAACACTGAAGCTTTCTTT
>TRBD1|TRBJ1-2|TRBV28|many
CASSYTDRVDGYTF
TGTGCCAGCAGTTACACAGACAGGGTGGATGGCTACACCTTC
>NA|TRBJ1-1|TRBV30|NA
CAWSVNTEAFF
TGTGCCTGGAGTGTAAATACTGAAGCTTTCTTT
>TRBD1|TRBJ1-6|TRBV5-8|few
CASSPGQSSYNSPLHF
TGTGCCAGCAGCCCGGGACAGAGCTCCTATAATTCACCCCTCCACTTT
>NA|TRBJ1-2|TRBV3-1|NA
CASSQERLAYGYTF
TGTGCCAGCAGCCAAGAGCGCCTTGCCTATGGCTACACCTTC
>NA|TRBJ2-5|TRBV12-3/TRBV12-4|few
CASAWGGLWETQYF
TGTGCCAGCGCATGGGGGGGGCTCTGGGAGACCCAGTACTTC
>NA|TRBJ1-5|TRBV21-1|few
CASSTYTAGRYSNQPQHF
TGTGCCAGCAGCACTTACACGGCGGGACGGTATAGCAATCAGCCCCAGCATTTT
>NA|TRBJ2-7|TRBV2|NA
CASSAASLRNYEQYF
TGTGCCAGCAGTGCGGCGAGTCTCCGGAACTACGAGCAGTACTTC
>NA|TRBJ2-3|TRBV11-2|NA
CASSYNVDTQYF
TGTGCCAGCAGTTACAACGTGGATACGCAGTATTTT
>TRBD2|TRBJ2-3|TRBV9|NA
CASSGTSGYTDTQYF
TGTGCCAGCAGCGGCACTAGCGGATACACAGATACGCAGTATTTT
>TRBD1|TRBJ2-3|TRBV29-1|many
CSVEGPGQGHTDTQYF
TGCAGCGTTGAAGGCCCGGGACAGGGGCATACAGATACGCAGTATTTT
>NA|TRBJ2-3|TRBV11-2|NA
CASSLGLIDTQYF
TGTGCCAGCAGCTTAGGGCTGATAGATACGCAGTATTTT
>TRBD1|TRBJ2-1|TRBV12-3/TRBV12-4|many
CASSRSTGNEQFF
TGTGCCAGCAGTCGATCGACAGGGAATGAGCAGTTCTTC
>NA|TRBJ2-7|TRBV11-1|few
CASSSSIYEQYF
TGTGCCAGCAGCTCGAGCATCTACGAGCAGTACTTC
>NA|TRBJ1-2|TRBV27|many
CASSSPGRTYGYTF
TGTGCCAGCAGTAGCCCGGGAAGAACCTATGGCTACACCTTC
>NA|TRBJ1-2|TRBV4-3|NA
CASSQDQLYGYTF
TGCGCCAGCAGCCAAGATCAACTCTATGGCTACACCTTC
>NA|TRBJ2-1|TRBV6-2/TRBV6-3|NA
CAARSLNEQFF
TGTGCCGCCCGGAGCCTCAATGAGCAGTTCTTC